This T cell receptor beta chain was observed in a study of blood T cell repertoires in COVID-19. CDR3 size: 14 residues. Cohorts were assigned according to the clinical history that participants reported. Generated by immunoSEQ multiplex PCR, the TCRdb table keeps only in-frame clones and is missing some. The sample holds fewer than 200,000 clones, about 88% seen once. Input material: PBMCs or T cells enriched from blood (not recorded which). This TCR was sampled from a young woman who had recovered from COVID-19. The chain joins TRBV7-5 to TRBJ2-2; TRBD2 is the table's D call, not checked against the DNA. TRBV7-5 is a listed pseudogene. The CDR3 sequence is CARSLATATGELFF. The CDR3, as DNA: TGTGCCAGAAGCTTAGCGACTGCCACCGGGGAGCTGTTTTTT.